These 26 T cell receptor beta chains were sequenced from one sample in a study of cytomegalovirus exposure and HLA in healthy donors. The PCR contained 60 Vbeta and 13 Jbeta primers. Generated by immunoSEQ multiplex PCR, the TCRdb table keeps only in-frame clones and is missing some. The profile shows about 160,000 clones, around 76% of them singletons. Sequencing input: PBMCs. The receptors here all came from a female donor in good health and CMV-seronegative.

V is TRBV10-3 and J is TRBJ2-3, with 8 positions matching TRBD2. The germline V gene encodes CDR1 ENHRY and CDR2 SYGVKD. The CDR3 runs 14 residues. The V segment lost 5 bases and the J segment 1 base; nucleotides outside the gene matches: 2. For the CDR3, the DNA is TGTGCCATCAGTCCCGGGGGGGGCACAGATACGCAGTATTTT. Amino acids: CAISPGGGTDTQYF.

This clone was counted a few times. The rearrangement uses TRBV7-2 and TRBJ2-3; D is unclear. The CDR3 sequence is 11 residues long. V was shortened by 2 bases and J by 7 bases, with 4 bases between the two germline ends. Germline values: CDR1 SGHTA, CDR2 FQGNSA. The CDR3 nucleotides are TGTGCCAGCAGCTTAATAAATACGCAGTATTTT. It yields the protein CASSLINTQYF.

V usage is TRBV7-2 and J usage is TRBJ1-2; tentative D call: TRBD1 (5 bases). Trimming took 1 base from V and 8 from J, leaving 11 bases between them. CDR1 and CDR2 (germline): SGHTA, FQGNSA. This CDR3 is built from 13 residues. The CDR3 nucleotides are TGTGCCAGCAGCTTAGAGGGGTCGCGAGGCTACACCTTC. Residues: CASSLEGSRGYTF.

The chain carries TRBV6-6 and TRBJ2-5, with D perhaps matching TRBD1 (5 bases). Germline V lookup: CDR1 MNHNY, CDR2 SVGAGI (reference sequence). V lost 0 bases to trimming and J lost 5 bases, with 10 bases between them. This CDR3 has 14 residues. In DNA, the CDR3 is TGTGCCAGCAGTTACTCAGGTCCAGGGGAGACCCAGTACTTC. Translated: CASSYSGPGETQYF.

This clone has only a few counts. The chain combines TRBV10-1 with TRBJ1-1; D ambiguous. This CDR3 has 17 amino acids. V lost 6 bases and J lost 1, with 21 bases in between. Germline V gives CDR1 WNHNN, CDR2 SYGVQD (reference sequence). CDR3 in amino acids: CASSATRGPGRNTEAFF. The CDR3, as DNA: TGCGCCAGCAGCGCGACCCGTGGTCCCGGGAGGAACACTGAAGCTTTCTTT.

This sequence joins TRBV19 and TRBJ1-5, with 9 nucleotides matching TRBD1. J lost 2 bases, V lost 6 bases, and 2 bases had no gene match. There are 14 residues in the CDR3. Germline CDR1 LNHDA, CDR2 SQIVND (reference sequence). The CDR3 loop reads CASRDRGGNQPQHF. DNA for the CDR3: TGTGCCAGTAGAGACAGGGGGGGCAATCAGCCCCAGCATTTT.

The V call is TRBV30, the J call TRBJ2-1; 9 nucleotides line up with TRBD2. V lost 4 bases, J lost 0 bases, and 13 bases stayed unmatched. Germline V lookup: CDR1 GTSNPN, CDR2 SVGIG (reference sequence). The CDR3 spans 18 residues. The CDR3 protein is CAWIQGGGAFSSYNEQFF. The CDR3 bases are TGTGCCTGGATTCAAGGCGGGGGGGCCTTTAGCTCCTACAATGAGCAGTTCTTC.

Here the CDR3 reads CASSWTSSTTDTQYF. CDR3 bases: TGCGCCAGCAGCTGGACTAGCAGTACCACAGATACGCAGTATTTT. The rearrangement links TRBV5-1 to TRBJ2-3, with TRBD2 matching 8 bases. The V gene's germline CDR1 is SGHRS and CDR2 YFSETQ. V was clipped by 3 bases and J by 2 bases; unmatched bases: 5. The CDR3 is 15 residues long.

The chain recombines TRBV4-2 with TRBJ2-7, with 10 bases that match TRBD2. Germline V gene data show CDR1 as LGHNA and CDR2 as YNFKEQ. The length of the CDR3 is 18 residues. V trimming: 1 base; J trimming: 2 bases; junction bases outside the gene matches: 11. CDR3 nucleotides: TGTGCCAGCAGCCAAGTCCTAGCGGGGGAATATGGGGCCTACGAGCAGTACTTC. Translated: CASSQVLAGEYGAYEQYF.

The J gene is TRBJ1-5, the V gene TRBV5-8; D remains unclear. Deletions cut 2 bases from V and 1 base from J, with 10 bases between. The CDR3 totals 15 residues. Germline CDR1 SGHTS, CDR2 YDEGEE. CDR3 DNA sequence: TGTGCCAGCAGCTTAACGGGTCAGAGCAATCAGCCCCAGCATTTT. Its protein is CASSLTGQSNQPQHF.

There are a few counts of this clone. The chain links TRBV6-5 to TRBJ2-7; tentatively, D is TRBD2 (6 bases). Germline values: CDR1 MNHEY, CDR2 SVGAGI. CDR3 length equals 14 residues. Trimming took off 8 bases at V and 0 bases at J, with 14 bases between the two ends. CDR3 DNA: TGTGCCAGCCGTCCCCGGGGACTCTCCTACGAGCAGTACTTC. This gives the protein CASRPRGLSYEQYF.

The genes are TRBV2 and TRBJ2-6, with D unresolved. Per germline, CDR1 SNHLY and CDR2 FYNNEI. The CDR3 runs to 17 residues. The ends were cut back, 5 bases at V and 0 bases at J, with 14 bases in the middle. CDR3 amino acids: CASSPSSGTSGANVLTF. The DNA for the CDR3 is TGTGCCAGCAGTCCCTCATCAGGAACCTCTGGGGCCAACGTCCTGACTTTC.

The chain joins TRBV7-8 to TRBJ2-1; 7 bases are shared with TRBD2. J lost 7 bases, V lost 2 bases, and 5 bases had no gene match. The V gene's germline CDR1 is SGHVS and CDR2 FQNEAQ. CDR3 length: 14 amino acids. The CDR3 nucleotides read TGTGCCAGCAGCTTACGGCGGGGGAGGAATGAGCAGTTCTTC. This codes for CASSLRRGRNEQFF.

In nucleotides, the CDR3 is TGTGCCAGTAGTATAGACCCCAGTGAAAAACTGTTTTTT. It codes for CASSIDPSEKLFF. The chain carries TRBV19 and TRBJ1-4; D uncertain. The V gene's germline CDR1 is LNHDA and CDR2 SQIVND (reference sequence). The CDR3 is made up of 13 amino acids. Trimming pared 0 bases from V and 7 bases from J, leaving 6 bases between. Together with reference TRBV19 and TRBJ1-4, the CDR3 gives the full variable domain: DGGITQSPKYLFRKEGQNVTLSCEQNLNHDAMYWYRQDPGQGLRLIYYSQIVNDFQKGDIAEGYSVSREKKESFPLTVTSAQKNPTAFYLCASSIDPSEKLFFGSGTQLSVL.

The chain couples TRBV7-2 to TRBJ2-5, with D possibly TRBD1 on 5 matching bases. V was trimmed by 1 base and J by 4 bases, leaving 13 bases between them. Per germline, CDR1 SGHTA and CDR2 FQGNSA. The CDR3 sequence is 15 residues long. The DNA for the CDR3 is TGTGCCAGCAGCTTAGTTCAGGGTAGGGTAGAGACCCAGTACTTC. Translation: CASSLVQGRVETQYF.

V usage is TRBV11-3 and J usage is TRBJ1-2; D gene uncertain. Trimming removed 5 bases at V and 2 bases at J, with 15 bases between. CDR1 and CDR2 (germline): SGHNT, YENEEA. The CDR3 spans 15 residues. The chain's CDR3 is CASSPPRKENYGYTF. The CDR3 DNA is TGTGCCAGCAGCCCCCCCCGGAAGGAGAACTATGGCTACACCTTC.

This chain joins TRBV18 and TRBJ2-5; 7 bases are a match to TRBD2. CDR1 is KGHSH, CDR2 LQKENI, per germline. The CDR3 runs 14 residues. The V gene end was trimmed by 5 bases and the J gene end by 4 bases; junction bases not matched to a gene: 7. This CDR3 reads CASSSFSGGETQYF. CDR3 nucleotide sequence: TGTGCCAGCTCATCCTTCTCGGGAGGAGAGACCCAGTACTTC.

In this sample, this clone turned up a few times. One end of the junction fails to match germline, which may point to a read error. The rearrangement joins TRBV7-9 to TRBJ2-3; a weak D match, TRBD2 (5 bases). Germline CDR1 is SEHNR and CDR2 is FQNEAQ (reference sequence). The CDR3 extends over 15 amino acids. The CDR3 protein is CSSSSVDFGTDTQYF. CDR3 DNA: TGTTCCAGCAGCTCGGTGGACTTCGGCACAGATACGCAGTATTTT.

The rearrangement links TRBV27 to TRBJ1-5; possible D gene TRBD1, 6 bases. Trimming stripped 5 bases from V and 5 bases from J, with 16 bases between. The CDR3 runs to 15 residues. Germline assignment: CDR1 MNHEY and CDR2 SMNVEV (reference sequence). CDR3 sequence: CASSPRGSTYQPQHF. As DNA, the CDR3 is TGTGCCAGCAGTCCAAGGGGGAGTACCTATCAGCCCCAGCATTTT.

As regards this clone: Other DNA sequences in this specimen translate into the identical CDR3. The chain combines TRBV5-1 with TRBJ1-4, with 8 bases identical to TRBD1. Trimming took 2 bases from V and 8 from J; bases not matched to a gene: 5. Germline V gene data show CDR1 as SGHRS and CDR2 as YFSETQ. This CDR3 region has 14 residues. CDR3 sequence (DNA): TGCGCCAGCAGCTTATCACAGGGGGGCGAAAAACTGTTTTTT. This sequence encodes CASSLSQGGEKLFF.

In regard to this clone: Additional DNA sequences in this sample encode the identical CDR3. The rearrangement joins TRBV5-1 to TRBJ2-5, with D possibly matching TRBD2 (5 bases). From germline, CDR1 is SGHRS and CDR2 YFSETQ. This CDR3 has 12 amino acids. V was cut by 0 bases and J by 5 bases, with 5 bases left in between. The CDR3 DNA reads TGCGCCAGCAGCTTGGCGGGGGAGACCCAGTACTTC. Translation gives CASSLAGETQYF.

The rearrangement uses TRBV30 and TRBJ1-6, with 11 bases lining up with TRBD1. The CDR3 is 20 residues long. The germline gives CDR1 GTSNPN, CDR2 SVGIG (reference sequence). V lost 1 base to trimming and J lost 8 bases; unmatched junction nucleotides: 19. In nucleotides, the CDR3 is TGTGCCTGGAGTGGGGCCAGGACAGGGGGCGCATGGGGCTGGGATTCACCCCTCCACTTT. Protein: CAWSGARTGGAWGWDSPLHF.

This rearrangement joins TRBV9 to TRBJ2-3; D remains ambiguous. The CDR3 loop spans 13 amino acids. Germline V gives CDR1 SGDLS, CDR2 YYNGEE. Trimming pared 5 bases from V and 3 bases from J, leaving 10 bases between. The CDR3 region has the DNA TGTGCCAGCAGTGCGCAGGCGACAGATACGCAGTATTTT. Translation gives CASSAQATDTQYF.

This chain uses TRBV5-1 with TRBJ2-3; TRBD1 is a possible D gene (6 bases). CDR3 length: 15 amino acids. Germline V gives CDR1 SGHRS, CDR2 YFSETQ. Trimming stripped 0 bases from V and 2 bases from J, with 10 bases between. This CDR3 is CASSLGTANTDTQYF. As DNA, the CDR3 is TGCGCCAGCAGCTTGGGGACAGCCAACACAGATACGCAGTATTTT.

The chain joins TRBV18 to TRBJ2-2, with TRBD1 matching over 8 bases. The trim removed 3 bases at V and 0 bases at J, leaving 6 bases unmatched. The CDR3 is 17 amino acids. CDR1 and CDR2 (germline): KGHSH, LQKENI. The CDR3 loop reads CASSPSGTGANTGELFF. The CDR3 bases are TGTGCCAGCTCACCCTCCGGGACAGGAGCGAACACCGGGGAGCTGTTTTTT.

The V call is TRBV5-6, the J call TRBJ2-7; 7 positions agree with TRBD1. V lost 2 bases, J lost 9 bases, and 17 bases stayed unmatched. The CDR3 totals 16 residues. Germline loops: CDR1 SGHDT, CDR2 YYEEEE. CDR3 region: CASSLVARGGSPTQYF. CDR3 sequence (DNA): TGTGCCAGCAGCTTAGTGGCGAGAGGGGGCAGCCCAACGCAGTACTTC.